This section outlines one TCR beta chain sequence together with its context. The data were obtained in a study of blood T cell repertoires in COVID-19. Across the whole study: The samples span acute and convalescent COVID-19 from the United States, Italy and Spain. The analysed material was cDNA or gDNA that came from T cells, B-cell-depleted T cells, or PBMCs.

Original data processing: Using reference gene primer amplification, nucleated cell counts were estimated. Repertoires were generated with immunoSEQ multiplex PCR, while TCRdb's copy carries only in-frame clones and drops some. The D gene and trimming were derived from the DNA, and the V and J assignments and clone size from that table. The data hold approximately 12,000 clones, with 85% to 90% observed a single time. Germline assignment: CDR1 MNHEY and CDR2 SVGAGI. Losses at the gene ends were 2 bases for V and 1 base for J; bases not matched to a gene: 3. CDR3 length equals 16 residues. The source is a human donor in a cohort sampled during active COVID-19. The V and J genes are TRBV6-5 and TRBJ1-1; 11 nucleotides line up with TRBD1. Sample: peripheral blood. This chain's CDR3 is CASSYRTGGRNTEAFF. The CDR3 DNA reads as TGTGCCAGCAGTTACAGGACAGGGGGCCGGAACACTGAAGCTTTCTTT.